These 13 T cell receptor beta chains share one sample of origin, sequenced in a study of blood T cell repertoires in COVID-19. Generated by immunoSEQ multiplex PCR, the TCRdb table keeps only in-frame clones and is missing some. This table has roughly 150,000 clones, about 80% appearing once. Material: peripheral blood. Every receptor here comes from a man between 60 and 70 years old with acute or convalescent COVID-19.

CDR3 residues: CASSPPGGERREYF. For the CDR3, the DNA is TGTGCCAGCAGTCCCCCAGGGGGCGAGAGACGGGAGTACTTC. V usage is TRBV28 and J usage is TRBJ2-7; 8 bases line up with TRBD1. This CDR3 is built from 14 residues. CDR1 MDHEN and CDR2 SYDVKM come from the germline V gene. The V and J ends lost 5 bases and 11 bases, in that order; junction bases with no gene match: 14.

V usage is TRBV9 and J usage is TRBJ2-2; D is perhaps TRBD1 (6 bases). Between the trimmed V and J ends, which lost 2 bases and 2 bases, there was a span of 13 bases. Germline V gene sequence: CDR1 SGDLS, CDR2 YYNGEE. The CDR3 consists of 16 residues. CDR3: CASSVEGHLNTGELFF. The CDR3 coding sequence is TGTGCCAGCAGCGTCGAGGGACACCTAAACACCGGGGAGCTGTTTTTT. The full variable domain, in which reference TRBV9 and TRBJ2-2 provide the parts outside the CDR3, is DSGVTQTPKHLITATGQRVTLRCSPRSGDLSVYWYQQSLDQGLQFLIQYYNGEERAKGNILERFSAQQFPDLHSELNLSSLELGDSALYFCASSVEGHLNTGELFFGEGSRLTVL.

A few counts support this clone. The chain links TRBV6-5 to TRBJ2-7; 10 nucleotides match TRBD1. The CDR3 extends over 13 amino acids. Germline CDR1 and CDR2: MNHEY and SVGAGI. V trimming: 6 bases; J trimming: 4 bases; junction bases outside the gene matches: 3. CDR3 sequence reads: CASRWTGGYEQYF. For the CDR3, the DNA is TGTGCCAGCAGATGGACAGGGGGGTACGAGCAGTACTTC.

The J gene is TRBJ1-1, the V gene TRBV6-2 or TRBV6-3, with D perhaps TRBD1 (5 bases). V was pared by 2 bases and J by 3 bases, with 22 bases between. The CDR3 sequence is 18 residues long. The germline gives CDR1 MNHEY, CDR2 SVGEGT. The CDR3 nucleotides are TGTGCCAGCAGTTACGGGGCCCTCCTTTCGACACTTCACACTGAAGCTTTCTTT. This gives the protein CASSYGALLSTLHTEAFF.

The chain carries TRBV4-3 and TRBJ2-5; 10 positions match TRBD2. This CDR3 contains 20 residues. With 0 bases clipped from V and 2 bases from J, the junction kept 15 bases outside the gene matches. Looked up from germline, CDR1 is LGHNA and CDR2 is YSLEER. This chain's CDR3 is CASSQDSHSGRASGQETQYF. Written as DNA, the CDR3 is TGCGCCAGCAGCCAAGATTCTCACAGCGGGAGGGCCTCAGGACAAGAGACCCAGTACTTC.

The rearrangement uses TRBV7-9 and TRBJ1-1, with D possibly matching TRBD1 (5 bases). This CDR3 spans 15 amino acids. The germline gives CDR1 SEHNR, CDR2 FQNEAQ (reference sequence). The V end lost 4 bases, the J end lost 1 base, and 13 bases lay between the germline ends. This CDR3 reads CASSSPDNANTEAFF. The CDR3 region has the DNA TGTGCCAGCAGCTCCCCGGACAACGCGAACACTGAAGCTTTCTTT.

This clone was recorded a few times. V gene TRBV7-2 combines with J gene TRBJ1-6, with 8 bases lining up with TRBD1. Germline assignment: CDR1 SGHTA and CDR2 FQGNSA. J gave up 7 bases and V 5 bases, and 7 bases lay outside the gene matches. This CDR3 has 15 amino acids. The DNA of the CDR3 is TGTGCCAGCAGCCCTAGACAGGGGATCAATTCACCCCTCCACTTT. This codes for CASSPRQGINSPLHF.

This chain joins TRBV18 and TRBJ2-5; 9 bases are a match to TRBD1. V shed 5 bases and J 5 bases; nucleotides not matched to a gene: 12. CDR3 length: 16 amino acids. CDR1 and CDR2 from the germline V gene are KGHSH and LQKENI. Here the CDR3 DNA reads TGTGCCAGCTCATCAGTAATTACAGGGGGCATCGAGACCCAGTACTTC. It specifies CASSSVITGGIETQYF.

The chain joins TRBV5-6 to TRBJ2-3; 8 bases line up with TRBD2. The CDR3 runs to 14 residues. Germline trimming cut 3 bases from V and 2 bases from J; bases unmatched to any gene: 2. CDR1 and CDR2 from the germline V gene are SGHDT and YYEEEE. The CDR3 bases are TGTGCCAGCAGCTCGGGGGGGATCACAGATACGCAGTATTTT. It codes for CASSSGGITDTQYF.

V usage is TRBV5-1 and J usage is TRBJ2-2; no clear D. Trimming shortened V by 2 bases and J by 4 bases, and 6 bases separated the two germline ends. Germline V CDR1 and CDR2: SGHRS, YFSETQ. The CDR3 covers 13 residues. The CDR3 loop reads CASSLISTGELFF. As DNA, the CDR3 is TGCGCCAGCAGCTTAATATCCACCGGGGAGCTGTTTTTT.

This chain uses TRBV6-5 with TRBJ2-1; 9 bases agree with TRBD2. Germline V gene data show CDR1 as MNHEY and CDR2 as SVGAGI. The CDR3 loop spans 14 amino acids. With 6 bases clipped from V and 5 bases from J, the junction kept 5 bases outside the gene matches. The CDR3 DNA follows: TGTGCCAGCAGAAGCGGGAGGTATAACAATGAGCAGTTCTTC. Translating it yields CASRSGRYNNEQFF.

J is TRBJ2-7 and V is TRBV7-9; 9 bases line up with TRBD2. V was clipped by 9 bases and J by 5 bases; unmatched bases: 5. Germline V CDR1 and CDR2: SEHNR, FQNEAQ (reference sequence). The CDR3 contains 12 residues. The CDR3 region is CASSIAGDEQYF. CDR3 in DNA: TGTGCCAGTTCTATAGCGGGAGACGAGCAGTACTTC. Complete variable domain (other parts from reference TRBV7-9 and TRBJ2-7): DTGVSQNPRHKITKRGQNVTFRCDPISEHNRLYWYRQTLGQGPEFLTYFQNEAQLEKSRLLSDRFSAERPKGSFSTLEIQRTEQGDSAMYLCASSIAGDEQYFGPGTRLTVT.

The V and J genes are TRBV6-5 and TRBJ1-1; maybe TRBD1 (5 bases). This CDR3 region has 14 residues. V was pared by 6 bases and J by 5 bases, with 16 bases between. CDR1 is MNHEY and CDR2 is SVGAGI in the germline V gene. CDR3 sequence: CASRSPAGGTEAFF. The DNA for the CDR3 is TGTGCCAGCAGATCACCGGCCGGGGGTACTGAAGCTTTCTTT.